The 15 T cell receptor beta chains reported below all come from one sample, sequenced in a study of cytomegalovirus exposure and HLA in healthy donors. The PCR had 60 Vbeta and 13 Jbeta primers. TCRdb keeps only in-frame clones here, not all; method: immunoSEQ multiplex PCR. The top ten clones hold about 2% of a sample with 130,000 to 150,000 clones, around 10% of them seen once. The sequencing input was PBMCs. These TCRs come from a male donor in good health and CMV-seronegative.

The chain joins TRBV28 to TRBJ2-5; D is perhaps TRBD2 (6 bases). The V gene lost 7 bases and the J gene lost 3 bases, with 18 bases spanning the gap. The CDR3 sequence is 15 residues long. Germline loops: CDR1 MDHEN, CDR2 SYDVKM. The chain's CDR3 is CASTPSGREEETQYF. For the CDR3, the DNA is TGTGCCAGCACCCCCAGTGGCAGGGAGGAAGAGACCCAGTACTTC.

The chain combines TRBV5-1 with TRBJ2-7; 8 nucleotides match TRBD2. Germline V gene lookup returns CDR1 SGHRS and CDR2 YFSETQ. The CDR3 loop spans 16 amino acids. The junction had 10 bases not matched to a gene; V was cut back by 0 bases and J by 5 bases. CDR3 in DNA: TGCGCCAGCAGCTTGGTGGCGGGCAGCGGGAGCGACGAGCAGTACTTC. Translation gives CASSLVAGSGSDEQYF.

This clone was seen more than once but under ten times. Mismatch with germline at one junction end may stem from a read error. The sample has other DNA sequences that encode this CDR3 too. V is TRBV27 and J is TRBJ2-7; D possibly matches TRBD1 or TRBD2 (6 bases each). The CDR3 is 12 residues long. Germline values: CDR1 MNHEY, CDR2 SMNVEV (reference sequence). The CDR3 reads CASSLGGYEQYF. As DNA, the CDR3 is TGTGCAAGCAGTTTAGGGGGGTACGAGCAGTACTTC.

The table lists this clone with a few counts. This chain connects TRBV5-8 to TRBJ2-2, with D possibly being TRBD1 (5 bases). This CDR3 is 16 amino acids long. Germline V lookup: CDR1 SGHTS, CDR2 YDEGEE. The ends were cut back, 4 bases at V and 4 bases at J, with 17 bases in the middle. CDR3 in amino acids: CASSPWARAATGELFF. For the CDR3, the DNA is TGTGCCAGCAGCCCCTGGGCCAGGGCGGCCACCGGGGAGCTGTTTTTT.

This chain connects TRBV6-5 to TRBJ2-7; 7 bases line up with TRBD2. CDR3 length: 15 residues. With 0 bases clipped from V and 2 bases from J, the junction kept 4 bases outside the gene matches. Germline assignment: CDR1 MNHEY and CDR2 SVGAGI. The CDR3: CASSYSLAGAYEQYF. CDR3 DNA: TGTGCCAGCAGTTACTCTCTGGCGGGAGCCTACGAGCAGTACTTC.

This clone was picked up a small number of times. CDR3 protein: CASSSRQKHEAFF. The CDR3 bases are TGTGCCAGCAGCTCACGACAGAAACATGAAGCTTTCTTT. The chain joins TRBV5-6 to TRBJ1-1; D is perhaps TRBD1 (5 bases). CDR3 length: 13 amino acids. V lost 3 bases and J lost 7, with 13 bases in between. Germline V gives CDR1 SGHDT, CDR2 YYEEEE. The whole variable domain, remainder taken from reference TRBV5-6 and TRBJ1-1, is DAGVTQSPTHLIKTRGQQVTLRCSPKSGHDTVSWYQQALGQGPQFIFQYYEEEERQRGNFPDRFSGHQFPNYSSELNVNALLLGDSALYLCASSSRQKHEAFFGQGTRLTVV.

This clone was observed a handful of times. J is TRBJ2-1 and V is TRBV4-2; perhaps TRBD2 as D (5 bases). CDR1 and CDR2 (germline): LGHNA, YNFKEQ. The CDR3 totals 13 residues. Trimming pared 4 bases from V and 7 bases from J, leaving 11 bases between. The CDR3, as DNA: TGTGCCAGCAGCCGGCGCCGGGATAATGAGCAGTTCTTC. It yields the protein CASSRRRDNEQFF.

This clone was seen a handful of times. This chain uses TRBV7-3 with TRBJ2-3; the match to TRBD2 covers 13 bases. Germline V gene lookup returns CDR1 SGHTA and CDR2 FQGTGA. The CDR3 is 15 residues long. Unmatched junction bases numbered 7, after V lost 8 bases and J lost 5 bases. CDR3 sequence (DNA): TGTGCCAGCGGACTACTAGCGGGGGGGCAAGATACGCAGTATTTT. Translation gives CASGLLAGGQDTQYF.

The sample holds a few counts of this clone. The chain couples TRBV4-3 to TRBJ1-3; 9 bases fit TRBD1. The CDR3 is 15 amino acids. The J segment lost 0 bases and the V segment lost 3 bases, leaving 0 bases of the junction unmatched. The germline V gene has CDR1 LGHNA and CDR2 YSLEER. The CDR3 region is CASSQGQGSGNTIYF. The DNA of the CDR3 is TGCGCCAGCAGCCAGGGACAGGGCTCTGGAAACACCATATATTTT.

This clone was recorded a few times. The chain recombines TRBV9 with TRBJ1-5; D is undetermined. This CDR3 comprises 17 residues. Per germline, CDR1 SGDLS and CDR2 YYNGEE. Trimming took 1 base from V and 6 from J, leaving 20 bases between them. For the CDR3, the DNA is TGTGCCAGCAGCGTATTGGTACGGCAGAGGGTTTGTCAGCCCCAGCATTTT. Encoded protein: CASSVLVRQRVCQPQHF.

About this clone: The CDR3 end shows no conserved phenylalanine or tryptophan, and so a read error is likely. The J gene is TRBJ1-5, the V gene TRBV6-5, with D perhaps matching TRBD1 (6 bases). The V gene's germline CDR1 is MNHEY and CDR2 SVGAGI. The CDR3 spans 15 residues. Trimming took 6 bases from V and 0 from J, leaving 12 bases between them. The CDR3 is CASSKDSNSNQPQHV. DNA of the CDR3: TGTGCCAGCAGCAAGGACAGTAATAGCAATCAGCCCCAGCATGTT.

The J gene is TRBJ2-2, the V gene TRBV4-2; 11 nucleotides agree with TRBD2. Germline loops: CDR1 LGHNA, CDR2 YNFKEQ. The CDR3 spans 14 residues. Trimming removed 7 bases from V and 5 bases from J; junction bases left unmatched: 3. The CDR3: CASKLAGETGELFF. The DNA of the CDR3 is TGTGCCAGCAAACTAGCGGGAGAAACCGGGGAGCTGTTTTTT.

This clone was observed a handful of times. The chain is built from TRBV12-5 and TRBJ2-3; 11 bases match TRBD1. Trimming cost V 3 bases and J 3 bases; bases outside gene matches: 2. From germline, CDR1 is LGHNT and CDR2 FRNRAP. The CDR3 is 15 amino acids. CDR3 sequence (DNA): TGTGCTAGTGGTTTCTGGGACAGGGGGACAGATACGCAGTATTTT. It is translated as CASGFWDRGTDTQYF.

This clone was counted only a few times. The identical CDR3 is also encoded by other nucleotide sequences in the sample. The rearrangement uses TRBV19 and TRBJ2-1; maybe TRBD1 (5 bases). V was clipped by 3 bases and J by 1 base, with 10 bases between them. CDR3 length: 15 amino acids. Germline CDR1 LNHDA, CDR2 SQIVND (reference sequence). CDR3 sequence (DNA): TGTGCCAGTAGTATCGGGCAGGGATCCTACAATGAGCAGTTCTTC. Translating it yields CASSIGQGSYNEQFF.

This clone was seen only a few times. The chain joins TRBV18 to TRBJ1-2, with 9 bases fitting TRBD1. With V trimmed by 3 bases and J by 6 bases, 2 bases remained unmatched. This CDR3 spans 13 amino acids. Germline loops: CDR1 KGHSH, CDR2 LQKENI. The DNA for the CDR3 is TGTGCCAGCTCACCGGACAGGGGCGATGGCTACACCTTC. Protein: CASSPDRGDGYTF.